The clone carrying this TCR beta chain was picked up a small number of times. Antigen specificity is unknown. The PCR contained 60 Vbeta and 13 Jbeta primers. This table comes from immunoSEQ multiplex PCR, and its TCRdb copy is limited to in-frame clones, with some not included. In the table there are some 120,000 clones, about three quarters of which are singletons. Trimming took 6 bases from V and 3 from J, leaving 12 bases between them. This CDR3 spans 13 amino acids. Germline V gene lookup returns CDR1 MNHEY and CDR2 SVGAGI. These data belong to a study of cytomegalovirus exposure and HLA in healthy donors. Notes on the study in general: TCR beta V- and J-gene trimming was later associated with a missense DCLRE1C variant. Under in vitro conditions, three CMV-associated chains were confirmed as specific for CMV antigens. The sole available immune exposure information was CMV serostatus. Highly shared variants forming one cluster were likely a sequencing artifact.

This TCR derives from a woman aged 55-70 years in good health and CMV-seropositive. Sequencing was carried out using PBMCs. The chain links TRBV6-5 to TRBJ2-7; D tentatively fits TRBD1 or TRBD2 (5 bases each). The CDR3 loop reads CASRYGAGYEQYF. The DNA of the CDR3 is TGTGCCAGCAGGTACGGGGCCGGCTACGAGCAGTACTTC.